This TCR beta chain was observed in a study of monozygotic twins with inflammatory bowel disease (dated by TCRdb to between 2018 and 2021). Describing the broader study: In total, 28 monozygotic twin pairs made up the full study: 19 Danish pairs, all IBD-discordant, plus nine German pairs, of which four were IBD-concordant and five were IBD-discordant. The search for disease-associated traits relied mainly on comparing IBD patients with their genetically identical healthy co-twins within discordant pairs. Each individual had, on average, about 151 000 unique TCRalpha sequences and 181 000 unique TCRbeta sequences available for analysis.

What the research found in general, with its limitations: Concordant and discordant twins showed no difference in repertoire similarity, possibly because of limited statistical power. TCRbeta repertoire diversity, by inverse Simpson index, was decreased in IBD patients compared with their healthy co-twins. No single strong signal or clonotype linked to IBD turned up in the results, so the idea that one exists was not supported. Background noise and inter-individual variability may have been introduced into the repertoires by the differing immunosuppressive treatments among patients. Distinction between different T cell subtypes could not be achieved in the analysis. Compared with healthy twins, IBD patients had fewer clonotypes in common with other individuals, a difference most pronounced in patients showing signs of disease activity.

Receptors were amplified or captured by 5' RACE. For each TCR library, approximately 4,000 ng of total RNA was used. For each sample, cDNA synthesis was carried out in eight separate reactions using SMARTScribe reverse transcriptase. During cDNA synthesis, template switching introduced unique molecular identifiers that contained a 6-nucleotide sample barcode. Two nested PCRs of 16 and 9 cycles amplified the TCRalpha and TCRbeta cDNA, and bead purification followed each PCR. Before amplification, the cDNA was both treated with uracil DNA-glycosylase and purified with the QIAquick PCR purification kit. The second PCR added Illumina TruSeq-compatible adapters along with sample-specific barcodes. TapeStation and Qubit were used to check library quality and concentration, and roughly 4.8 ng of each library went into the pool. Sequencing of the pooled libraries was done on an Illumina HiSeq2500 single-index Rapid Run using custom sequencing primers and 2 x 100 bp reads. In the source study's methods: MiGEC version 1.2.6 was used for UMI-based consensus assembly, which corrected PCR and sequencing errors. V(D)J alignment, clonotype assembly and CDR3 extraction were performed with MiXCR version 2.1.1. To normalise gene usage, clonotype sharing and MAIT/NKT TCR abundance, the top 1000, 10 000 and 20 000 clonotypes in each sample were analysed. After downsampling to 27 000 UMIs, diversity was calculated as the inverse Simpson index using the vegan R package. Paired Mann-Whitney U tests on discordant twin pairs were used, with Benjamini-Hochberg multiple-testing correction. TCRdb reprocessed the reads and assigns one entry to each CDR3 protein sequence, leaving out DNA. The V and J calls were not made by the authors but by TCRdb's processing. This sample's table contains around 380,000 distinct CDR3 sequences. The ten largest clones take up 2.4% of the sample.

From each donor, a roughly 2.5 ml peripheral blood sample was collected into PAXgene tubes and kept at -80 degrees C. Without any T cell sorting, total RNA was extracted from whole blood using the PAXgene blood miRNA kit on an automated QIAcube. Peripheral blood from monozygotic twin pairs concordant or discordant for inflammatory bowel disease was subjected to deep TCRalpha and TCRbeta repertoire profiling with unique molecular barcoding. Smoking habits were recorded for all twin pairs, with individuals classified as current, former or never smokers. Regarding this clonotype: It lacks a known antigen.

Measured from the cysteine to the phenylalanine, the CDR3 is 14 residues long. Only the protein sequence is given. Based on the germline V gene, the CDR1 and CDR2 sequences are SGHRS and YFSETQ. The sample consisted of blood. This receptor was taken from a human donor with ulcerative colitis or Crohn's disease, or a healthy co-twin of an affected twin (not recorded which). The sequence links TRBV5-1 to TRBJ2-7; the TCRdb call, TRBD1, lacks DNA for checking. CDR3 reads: CASSLSRRGLEQYF.